This passage covers 23 T cell receptor beta chains from one sample sequenced in a study of human T cells and chemical hapten exposure. The sample's time point: patch test 2, 6 weeks after DPC sensitization. The sample's treatment: therapeutic diphenylcyclopropenone sensitization with weekly scalp DPC. MiXCR, run by TCRdb on the RACE reads, gives a single entry per CDR3 protein. The sample lists under 90,000 distinct CDR3 sequences; 7.5% to 9.5% were seen once. This specimen was whole blood, taken in connection with sensitization to the hapten diphenylcyclopropenone (DPC). These receptors were taken from a woman between 50 and 59 years old with alopecia areata. Some clones in this sample may be carry-over from other donors' samples.

This clonotype was detected a few times. The chain employs TRBV9 and TRBJ2-7, with D maybe TRBD2 (5 bases). V lost 0 bases to trimming and J lost 3 bases, with 13 bases between them. The germline V gene has CDR1 SGDLS and CDR2 YYNGEE. This CDR3 is built from 15 residues. This chain's CDR3 is CASSVDAPAGYEQYF. CDR3 in DNA: TGTGCCAGCAGCGTAGATGCCCCGGCGGGCTACGAGCAGTACTTC.

The J gene is TRBJ2-7, the V gene TRBV12-3 or TRBV12-4; D gene unclear. Trimming removed 3 bases at V and 6 bases at J, with 9 bases between. This CDR3 is built from 12 residues. The CDR3 region is CASSFMVGEQYF. The CDR3 DNA reads TGTGCCAGCAGTTTTATGGTGGGCGAGCAGTACTTC.

This clonotype has more than one count but fewer than ten. This CDR3 is CASSGGGLADNEQFF. CDR3 nucleotide sequence: TGTGCCAGCAGTGGAGGAGGACTGGCGGACAATGAGCAGTTCTTC. V usage is TRBV12-3 or TRBV12-4 and J usage is TRBJ2-1, with D perhaps TRBD2 (5 bases). V was clipped by 5 bases and J by 5 bases, with 16 bases between them. CDR3 length: 15 amino acids.

The sample holds a few counts of this clonotype. The chain carries TRBV10-3 and TRBJ2-7; D unclear. The CDR3 has 15 amino acids. Germline CDR1 and CDR2: ENHRY and SYGVKD. With 5 bases removed from V and 0 bases from J, the gap between germline ends came to 14 bases. The CDR3 sequence: CAISSRTASSYEQYF. CDR3 coding DNA: TGTGCCATCAGTTCACGGACGGCGAGCTCCTACGAGCAGTACTTC.

The CDR3 nucleotides read TGCAGTGCCCCTCGCGGGGGGGCGGGGAATGAGCAGTTCTTC. Translated: CSAPRGGAGNEQFF. The chain couples TRBV20-1 to TRBJ2-1; 9 bases map to TRBD2. Germline CDR1 DFQATT, CDR2 SNEGSKA (reference sequence). The V and J ends lost 6 bases and 7 bases, in that order; junction bases with no gene match: 10. CDR3 length: 14 amino acids.

This clonotype was seen more than once but under ten times. This chain joins TRBV19 and TRBJ2-2; 11 bases align to TRBD2. V shed 7 bases and J 1 base; nucleotides not matched to a gene: 11. The CDR3 runs to 18 residues. CDR1 is LNHDA and CDR2 is SQIVND in the germline V gene (reference sequence). The CDR3 nucleotides read TGTGCCAGTACCTACAGCGGGACTAGCGGCAAGAACACCGGGGAGCTGTTTTTT. It encodes CASTYSGTSGKNTGELFF.

On this clonotype: One end of the junction does not line up with germline, which may come from a read error. CDR3 loop: CASSQGEYNEQFF. CDR3 DNA: TGTGCCAGCAGCCAAGGCGAGTACAATGAGCAGTTCTTC. The chain links TRBV4-3 to TRBJ2-1; D uncertain. Germline CDR1 LGHNA, CDR2 YSLEER. The CDR3 loop spans 13 amino acids.

This clonotype was seen ten or more times. The genes are TRBV4-2 and TRBJ2-7; 9 bases fit TRBD2. Germline V gene data show CDR1 as LGHNA and CDR2 as YNFKEQ. The ends lost 3 bases at V and 3 bases at J; junction bases unmatched: 3. CDR3 length: 14 amino acids. The CDR3 coding sequence is TGTGCCAGCAGCCAGAGCGGGAGGAACTACGAGCAGTACTTC. It codes for CASSQSGRNYEQYF.

This clonotype occurred a few times. The chain employs TRBV6-2 or TRBV6-3 and TRBJ2-3; 10 bases are a match to TRBD2. From germline, CDR1 is MNHEY and CDR2 SVGEGT. V lost 2 bases, J lost 0 bases, and 17 bases stayed unmatched. The CDR3 totals 21 residues. The CDR3 nucleotides read TGTGCCAGCAGTTACCCCGGAACTAGCGGGATCACACGACATAGCACAGATACGCAGTATTTT. This translates into CASSYPGTSGITRHSTDTQYF.

V is TRBV23-1 and J is TRBJ2-5, with 10 bases that match TRBD2. TRBV23-1 carries the ORF label, with uncertain function. J lost 1 base, V lost 6 bases, and 2 bases had no gene match. The CDR3 spans 14 residues. The CDR3 here is CASRRTSGQETQYF. In nucleotides, the CDR3 is TGCGCCAGCAGGCGGACTAGCGGCCAAGAGACCCAGTACTTC.

This clonotype came up a few times. The chain joins TRBV6-2 or TRBV6-3 to TRBJ2-1, with 7 bases aligning to TRBD2. The junction had 13 bases not matched to a gene; V was cut back by 3 bases and J by 14 bases. CDR3 length: 14 amino acids. Germline V gene data show CDR1 as MNHEY and CDR2 as SVGEGT. CDR3 protein: CASSYSLTGGLEFF. The CDR3 DNA reads as TGTGCCAGCAGTTATTCCTTAACGGGGGGATTAGAGTTCTTC.

A few counts support this clonotype. CDR3 loop: CASSQDQRQGELYGYTF. CDR3 in DNA: TGCGCCAGCAGCCAAGATCAGAGGCAGGGGGAGTTGTATGGCTACACCTTC. V is TRBV4-1 and J is TRBJ1-2; the match to TRBD1 covers 7 bases. The CDR3 is made up of 17 amino acids. Germline CDR1 is MGHRA and CDR2 is YSYEKL. The V and J ends lost 0 bases and 5 bases, in that order; junction bases with no gene match: 12.

At least ten counts were recorded for this clonotype. The V call is TRBV29-1, the J call TRBJ1-4; D may be TRBD1 (6 bases). CDR3 length equals 14 residues. Germline assignment: CDR1 SQVTM and CDR2 ANQGSEA. The V gene lost 6 bases and the J gene lost 4 bases, with 15 bases spanning the gap. Here the CDR3 DNA reads TGCAGCGTACGGCAACAGGGTGTTAATGAAAAACTGTTTTTT. It is translated as CSVRQQGVNEKLFF.

This clonotype has a count of ten or more. V gene TRBV7-9 combines with J gene TRBJ1-5; D call uncertain. CDR3 length equals 15 residues. Trimming removed 0 bases from V and 4 bases from J, with 10 bases in between. Looked up from germline, CDR1 is SEHNR and CDR2 is FQNEAQ (reference sequence). As DNA, the CDR3 is TGTGCCAGCAGCTTAGCGGGCAGTCGGAATCAGCCCCAGCATTTT. The encoded protein is CASSLAGSRNQPQHF. Supplemented by reference TRBV7-9 and TRBJ1-5, the full variable domain reads DTGVSQNPRHKITKRGQNVTFRCDPISEHNRLYWYRQTLGQGPEFLTYFQNEAQLEKSRLLSDRFSAERPKGSFSTLEIQRTEQGDSAMYLCASSLAGSRNQPQHFGDGTRLSIL.

This clonotype was observed a few times. This chain joins TRBV29-1 and TRBJ1-2; no definite D call. Germline V gives CDR1 SQVTM, CDR2 ANQGSEA. CDR3 length: 12 residues. Trimming took 2 bases from V and 4 from J, leaving 8 bases between them. The CDR3 sequence: CSVEQCFYGYTF. CDR3 nucleotides: TGCAGCGTTGAACAGTGTTTCTATGGCTACACCTTC.

This clonotype was recorded at least ten times. The chain recombines TRBV5-5 with TRBJ1-1, with 8 bases aligning to TRBD1. Unmatched junction bases numbered 4, after V lost 4 bases and J lost 2 bases. CDR1 and CDR2 (germline): SGHKS, YYEKEE (reference sequence). CDR3 size: 14 residues. The CDR3 reads CASSLSGGNTEAFF. The DNA for the CDR3 is TGTGCCAGCAGCCTATCAGGGGGCAACACTGAAGCTTTCTTT.

This clonotype was picked up many times. CDR3 amino acids: CASRTGLLNTEAFF. The CDR3 region has the DNA TGTGCCAGCAGAACGGGACTCTTGAACACTGAAGCTTTCTTT. This chain connects TRBV27 to TRBJ1-1, with D perhaps matching TRBD1 (5 bases). The germline gives CDR1 MNHEY, CDR2 SMNVEV (reference sequence). The germline V and J ends were trimmed by 6 bases and 0 bases, with 11 bases remaining between them. The CDR3 has 14 residues.

The V and J genes are TRBV7-2 and TRBJ1-6, with a possible D match to TRBD1 (6 bases). The CDR3 contains 16 residues. Per germline, CDR1 SGHTA and CDR2 FQGNSA. V lost 1 base, J lost 6 bases, and 13 bases lay in between. CDR3 in amino acids: CASSLERQGSNSPLHF. The CDR3 region has the DNA TGTGCCAGCAGCTTAGAGAGGCAGGGGAGTAATTCACCCCTCCACTTT.

This clonotype has just a few counts. The chain joins TRBV30 to TRBJ1-5; 7 positions match TRBD1. Losses at the gene ends were 3 bases for V and 7 bases for J; bases not matched to a gene: 9. The CDR3 extends over 14 amino acids. Germline-derived CDR1 and CDR2 are GTSNPN and SVGIG (reference sequence). CDR3 amino acids: CAWSADRVRQPQHF. The DNA of the CDR3 is TGTGCCTGGAGCGCCGACAGGGTGCGGCAGCCCCAGCATTTT.

This clonotype was observed a handful of times. The chain combines TRBV7-2 with TRBJ2-3, with D unclear. The V end lost 1 base, the J end lost 6 bases, and 17 bases lay between the germline ends. There are 16 residues in the CDR3. The germline V gene has CDR1 SGHTA and CDR2 FQGNSA. CDR3 residues: CASSLVPRPTSDTQYF. The DNA of the CDR3 is TGTGCCAGCAGCTTAGTTCCCAGGCCCACCTCGGATACGCAGTATTTT.

The chain is built from TRBV28 and TRBJ2-3, with D possibly TRBD1 on 6 matching bases. Germline CDR1 and CDR2: MDHEN and SYDVKM. V was clipped by 6 bases and J by 2 bases, with 21 bases between them. The CDR3 covers 17 residues. This CDR3 is CASSRLPTGRNTDTQYF. As DNA, the CDR3 is TGTGCCAGCAGCCGCCTCCCTACAGGGAGAAACACAGATACGCAGTATTTT.

This chain uses TRBV12-3 or TRBV12-4 with TRBJ1-1; D gene unclear. V lost 5 bases, J lost 7 bases, and 8 bases lay in between. The CDR3 runs to 11 residues. DNA for the CDR3: TGTGCCAGCAGTACCGTTAGTGAAGCTTTCTTT. Translated, it gives CASSTVSEAFF.

This clonotype was observed at least ten times. The chain joins TRBV13 to TRBJ1-1; D remains ambiguous. CDR1 and CDR2 from the germline V gene are PRHDT and FYEKMQ (reference sequence). The CDR3 runs to 12 residues. Trimming stripped 0 bases from V and 5 bases from J, with 4 bases between. The chain's CDR3 is CASSLGRTEAFF. The CDR3 coding sequence is TGTGCCAGCAGCTTAGGCAGAACTGAAGCTTTCTTT.